This record looks at one TCR beta chain sequence and its context. The data derive from a study of blood T cell repertoires in COVID-19. Study-level background: Material from acute and convalescent COVID-19 was sourced from the United States, Italy and Spain. PBMCs, B-cell-depleted T cells, or T cells provided the cDNA or gDNA that made up the material.

Germline V gene lookup returns CDR1 SGHNT and CDR2 YYREEE (reference sequence). This CDR3 has 14 residues. The germline V and J ends were trimmed by 0 bases and 6 bases, with 9 bases remaining between them. Only in-frame clones appear in the TCRdb table, and some are missing; sequencing was by immunoSEQ multiplex PCR. Of approximately 330,000 clones in the sample, nearly 90% were seen once. The rearrangement links TRBV5-4 to TRBJ1-4; possible D gene TRBD1, 5 bases. The specimen was peripheral blood. The sequence was collected from a woman between 35 and 50 years old with COVID-19, enrolled during active disease. The CDR3, as DNA: TGTGCCAGCAGCTTGGACGGGGGAGATGAAAAACTGTTTTTT. This gives the protein CASSLDGGDEKLFF.